This entry is about one TCR beta chain. The sample originates from a study of blood T cell repertoires in COVID-19. This CDR3 comprises 13 residues. The germline gives CDR1 SGHTA, CDR2 FQGNSA. Germline trimming cut 3 bases from V and 8 bases from J; bases unmatched to any gene: 1. This table comes from immunoSEQ multiplex PCR, and its TCRdb copy is limited to in-frame clones, with some not included. This sample has tens of thousands of clones; more than 70% occur once, and the top ten carry around 30%. The source material was peripheral blood. This chain links TRBV7-2 with TRBJ1-6; 7 bases fit TRBD1. The sequence came from a woman older than 75 with acute or convalescent COVID-19. CDR3 residues: CASSFQGDSPLHF. The CDR3 region has the DNA TGTGCCAGCAGCTTTCAGGGGGATTCACCCCTCCACTTT.